Sequencing of this TCR beta chain was carried out in a study of T cells in Graves' hyperthyroidism and ophthalmopathy. Study-wide context: Pretreatment peripheral blood was obtained at initial diagnosis. General study points: The model's output predicted ophthalmopathy at a median of roughly 6 months prior to onset. Most thyroid-expanded clonotypes above 0.001 were also found in blood.

From RNA transcripts, TCR beta CDR3 regions were amplified. The study used the HTBI primer set for a first-round RT-PCR of the TCR CDR3. One entry per CDR3 protein results from TCRdb running MiXCR on the multiplex PCR reads. The table has approximately 690,000 distinct CDR3 sequences, about 14% seen once. Cells are PBMCs isolated from roughly 10 ml of fresh blood. The sample holds many counts of this clonotype. Its matching antigen is unknown. V shed 3 bases and J 6 bases; nucleotides not matched to a gene: 5. This CDR3 region has 13 residues. Germline CDR1 DFQATT, CDR2 SNEGSKA (reference sequence). The clonotype originates from a woman aged 45-65 years with Graves' ophthalmopathy. V usage is TRBV20-1 and J usage is TRBJ2-7; 10 bases are a match to TRBD2. Input material: blood. Here the CDR3 reads CSARGLAGVEQYF. DNA of the CDR3: TGCAGTGCTAGGGGCCTAGCGGGAGTCGAGCAGTACTTC.